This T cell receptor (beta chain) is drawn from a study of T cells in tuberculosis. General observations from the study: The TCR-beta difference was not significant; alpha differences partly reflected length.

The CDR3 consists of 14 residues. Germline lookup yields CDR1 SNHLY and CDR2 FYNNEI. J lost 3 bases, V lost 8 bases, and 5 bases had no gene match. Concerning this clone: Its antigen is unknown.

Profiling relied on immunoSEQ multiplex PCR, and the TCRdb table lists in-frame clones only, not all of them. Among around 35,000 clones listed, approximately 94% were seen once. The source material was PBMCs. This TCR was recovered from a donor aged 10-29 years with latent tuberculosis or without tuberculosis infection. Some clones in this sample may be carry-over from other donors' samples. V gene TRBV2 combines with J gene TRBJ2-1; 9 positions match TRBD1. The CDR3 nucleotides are TGTGCCAGCTATCCGGGACAGGGCTACAATGAGCAGTTCTTC. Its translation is CASYPGQGYNEQFF.